This T cell receptor beta chain came from a study of beta chain features in type 1 diabetes. Since all of the isolated RNA was reverse transcribed, expressed TCRB transcripts were what got sequenced. Assay used: immunoSEQ multiplex PCR; TCRdb lists only in-frame clones, some missing. Counted here are 620,000 or so clones, about 14% occurring once; the ten biggest clones make up more than 0.08%. Worth noting for this clone: The antigen is unknown.

CDR1 is ENHRY, CDR2 SYGVKD, per germline. The CDR3 extends over 20 amino acids. Trimming pared 2 bases from V and 2 bases from J, leaving 28 bases between. Study outcomes and limitations: Patients with type 1 diabetes carried fewer insertions and had more deletions at their VDJ junctions.

This receptor was identified in a man aged 18 to 30 in good health. The chain recombines TRBV10-3 with TRBJ2-7; D may be TRBD1 (5 bases). The sample comprised naive CD4+ T cells from blood. CDR3 loop: CAISEGIRGPGPDGPYEQYF. The CDR3 DNA sequence: TGTGCCATCAGTGAGGGTATTAGGGGCCCTGGACCGGACGGCCCCTACGAGCAGTACTTC.